What follows are 9 T cell receptor beta chains derived from one specimen sequenced in a study of control samples from healthy donors and cancer patients. The method was immunoSEQ multiplex PCR; TCRdb's version includes in-frame clones alone and lacks a portion of them. The table includes approximately 80,000 clones, about nine tenths detected once. The sample taken for sequencing was blood. Source of these receptors: a man aged 25 to 40 in good health.

The chain couples TRBV7-9 to TRBJ1-5; 8 bases are shared with TRBD1. Germline CDR1 and CDR2: SEHNR and FQNEAQ (reference sequence). This CDR3 is 13 amino acids long. J lost 5 bases, V lost 5 bases, and 2 bases had no gene match. Here the CDR3 reads CASSPQGDQPQHF. Written as DNA, the CDR3 is TGTGCCAGCAGCCCACAGGGGGATCAGCCCCAGCATTTT. Supplemented by reference TRBV7-9 and TRBJ1-5, the full variable domain reads DTGVSQNPRHKITKRGQNVTFRCDPISEHNRLYWYRQTLGQGPEFLTYFQNEAQLEKSRLLSDRFSAERPKGSFSTLEIQRTEQGDSAMYLCASSPQGDQPQHFGDGTRLSIL.

The gene calls are TRBV7-3 and TRBJ2-1; D is undetermined. The CDR3 contains 14 residues. CDR1 SGHTA and CDR2 FQGTGA come from the germline V gene. V was cut by 4 bases and J by 0 bases, with 7 bases left in between. The chain's CDR3 is CASSSRSSYNEQFF. In DNA, the CDR3 is TGTGCCAGCAGCTCTAGAAGCTCCTACAATGAGCAGTTCTTC.

This sequence joins TRBV9 and TRBJ2-1; the match to TRBD2 covers 10 bases. Germline V gives CDR1 SGDLS, CDR2 YYNGEE. V gave up 2 bases and J gave up 10 bases; unmatched junction bases: 9. The CDR3 consists of 15 residues. The CDR3 loop reads CASSVVGLAVEEQFF. The DNA for the CDR3 is TGTGCCAGCAGCGTCGTAGGACTAGCGGTAGAAGAGCAGTTCTTC.

The chain uses TRBV3-1 (or the pseudogene TRBV3-2) and TRBJ2-5; 10 bases fit TRBD1. V lost 6 bases, J lost 5 bases, and 18 bases stayed unmatched. The CDR3 has 18 amino acids. The germline V gene encodes CDR1 LGHDT and CDR2 YNNKEL (reference sequence). The CDR3 DNA is TGTGCCAGCAGTCGTCGACAGGGGGCTTTTTCTACCATGGAGACCCAGTACTTC. Encoded protein: CASSRRQGAFSTMETQYF.

The genes are TRBV6-2 or TRBV6-3 and TRBJ1-6; D ambiguous. The CDR3 sequence is 14 residues long. The germline V gene has CDR1 MNHEY and CDR2 SVGEGT. V was trimmed by 2 bases and J by 6 bases, leaving 8 bases between them. The CDR3 sequence is CASSYGGTNSPLHF. CDR3 nucleotide sequence: TGTGCCAGCAGTTACGGCGGTACTAATTCACCCCTCCACTTT.

The gene calls are TRBV28 and TRBJ1-4; 12 bases are shared with TRBD1. From germline, CDR1 is MDHEN and CDR2 SYDVKM. The CDR3 has 15 amino acids. V lost 6 bases to trimming and J lost 8 bases; unmatched junction nucleotides: 7. CDR3 in DNA: TGTGCCAGCAGGCACATCGGGACAGGGGGCGAAAAACTGTTTTTT. Protein sequence: CASRHIGTGGEKLFF.

In its sample, this clone was seen once. The rearrangement uses TRBV4-3 and TRBJ1-5; 7 bases map to TRBD1. This CDR3 is built from 14 residues. Germline CDR1 LGHNA, CDR2 YSLEER. The V gene end was trimmed by 1 base and the J gene end by 6 bases; junction bases not matched to a gene: 3. CDR3 in DNA: TGCGCCAGCAGCCAAGTACAGGGGAGTCAGCCCCAGCATTTT. It codes for CASSQVQGSQPQHF.

The chain joins TRBV28 to TRBJ1-1; a weak D match, TRBD1 (5 bases). Germline loops: CDR1 MDHEN, CDR2 SYDVKM. Trimming left V 3 bases short and J 4 bases short, with 6 bases between. CDR3 size: 12 residues. The CDR3 sequence is CASSFRGTEAFF. The CDR3 bases are TGTGCCAGCAGTTTTAGGGGCACTGAAGCTTTCTTT.

The chain has TRBV5-1 and TRBJ1-6; TRBD1 aligns across 11 bases. The V segment lost 0 bases and the J segment 7 bases; nucleotides outside the gene matches: 0. Germline V gene lookup returns CDR1 SGHRS and CDR2 YFSETQ. This CDR3 comprises 15 residues. CDR3 residues: CASSLGDRGNSPLHF. The CDR3 nucleotides are TGCGCCAGCAGCTTGGGGGACAGGGGGAATTCACCCCTCCACTTT.